This T cell receptor (beta chain) is drawn from a study of blood T cell repertoires in COVID-19. Under the authors' procedure: Reference gene primers were amplified, and this amplification served to estimate nucleated cell counts. The method was immunoSEQ multiplex PCR; TCRdb's version includes in-frame clones alone and lacks a portion of them. The DNA was the basis for D and trimming; V, J and clone size are from that table. Among about 370,000 clones listed, about 90% were seen once. There are a few counts of this clone. Patients of the Seattle cohort, enrolled during active infection, were followed longitudinally. The material sequenced was peripheral blood. This TCR was sampled from a woman between 25 and 40 years old with COVID-19, enrolled during active disease.

In DNA form, the CDR3 reads TGTGCCAGCAGCTTAGGGGCTGCGGGGACCGCCTACGAGCAGTACTTC. Protein sequence: CASSLGAAGTAYEQYF. The chain employs TRBV7-6 and TRBJ2-7; possibly TRBD2 for D (6 bases). This CDR3 contains 16 residues. The germline CDR1 and CDR2 sequences are SGHVS and FNYEAQ. Trimming pared 1 base from V and 2 bases from J, leaving 15 bases between.